Below are 27 T cell receptor beta chains sequenced from a single sample in a study of T cells in Graves' hyperthyroidism and ophthalmopathy. TCR beta CDR3 region amplification was performed from RNA transcripts. The TCR CDR3 first-round RT-PCR relied on the HTBI primer set. Via MiXCR, TCRdb re-called the multiplex PCR reads, giving one row per CDR3 protein. The sample yields around 200,000 distinct CDR3 sequences, over 15% seen once. The material sequenced was blood. The receptors stem from a woman in her forties or fifties with Graves' hyperthyroidism.

In this sample, this clonotype turned up many times. The J gene is TRBJ2-1, the V gene TRBV7-9, with D uncertain. The germline gives CDR1 SEHNR, CDR2 FQNEAQ (reference sequence). This CDR3 spans 14 amino acids. V lost 4 bases and J lost 9, with 16 bases in between. The DNA of the CDR3 is TGTGCCAGCAGCTCCTGGACCGATTTGGGTGAGCAGTTCTTC. Protein: CASSSWTDLGEQFF.

This clonotype has only a few counts. The J gene is TRBJ1-1, the V gene TRBV5-6, with D tentatively TRBD1 (5 bases). The CDR3 is 15 amino acids. Germline V gene data show CDR1 as SGHDT and CDR2 as YYEEEE. Trimming took 1 base from V and 1 from J, leaving 11 bases between them. CDR3 region: CASSLYGGWNTEAFF. Written as DNA, the CDR3 is TGTGCCAGCAGCTTGTATGGGGGGTGGAACACTGAAGCTTTCTTT.

This clonotype was recorded at least ten times. The rearrangement links TRBV28 to TRBJ1-2, with a weak D call TRBD1 (5 bases). The CDR3 covers 13 residues. The V end lost 4 bases, the J end lost 4 bases, and 10 bases lay between the germline ends. Per the germline V gene, CDR1 is MDHEN and CDR2 is SYDVKM. CDR3 bases: TGTGCCAGCAGTTCCTTAGGGGCCTATGGCTACACCTTC. It encodes CASSSLGAYGYTF.

This clonotype has just a few counts. A junction boundary mismatches the germline segment, possibly from a read error. The CDR3 DNA follows: TGTGCCAGCAGTTACTCGAGGGCGGGGGTTAGCAATCAGCCCCAGCATTTT. Residues: CASSYSRAGVSNQPQHF. This chain uses TRBV6-4 with TRBJ1-5; tentatively, D is TRBD1 (5 bases). Germline-derived CDR1 and CDR2 are MRHNA and SNTAGT. CDR3 size: 17 residues.

This clonotype has at least ten counts. V and J are TRBV7-9 and TRBJ2-5; D call uncertain. Germline CDR1 SEHNR, CDR2 FQNEAQ (reference sequence). Trimming left V 5 bases short and J 2 bases short, with 12 bases between. CDR3 length equals 14 residues. The CDR3 loop reads CASSLGGSQETQYF. The CDR3, as DNA: TGTGCCAGCAGCCTCGGTGGCTCTCAAGAGACCCAGTACTTC.

The J gene is TRBJ2-1, the V gene TRBV7-9; possibly TRBD1 or TRBD2 for D (6 bases each). Germline-derived CDR1 and CDR2 are SEHNR and FQNEAQ (reference sequence). V was pared by 0 bases and J by 5 bases, with 14 bases between. The CDR3 runs to 16 residues. The DNA of the CDR3 is TGTGCCAGCAGCTTAGCGTTGGGGGGCAAGGACAATGAGCAGTTCTTC. Translating it yields CASSLALGGKDNEQFF.

In this sample, this clonotype turned up many times. The V call is TRBV5-1, the J call TRBJ1-1; unclear D gene. Per germline, CDR1 SGHRS and CDR2 YFSETQ. This CDR3 spans 13 amino acids. Trimming cost V 0 bases and J 6 bases, with 9 bases left between them. CDR3 nucleotides: TGCGCCAGCAGCTTGGTGGGAAGATCTGAAGCTTTCTTT. This encodes CASSLVGRSEAFF.

The V gene is TRBV11-2, the J gene TRBJ2-1, with TRBD2 matching 11 bases. The ends lost 2 bases at V and 6 bases at J; junction bases unmatched: 3. Germline V gene sequence: CDR1 SGHAT, CDR2 FQNNGV. The CDR3 is made up of 15 amino acids. CDR3 residues: CASSLTTSGSNEQFF. CDR3 nucleotides: TGTGCCAGCAGCTTAACAACTAGCGGGAGCAATGAGCAGTTCTTC.

This clonotype was seen many times. The chain combines TRBV27 with TRBJ2-7; D is unresolved. Germline values: CDR1 MNHEY, CDR2 SMNVEV (reference sequence). The CDR3 runs to 14 residues. V gave up 0 bases and J gave up 3 bases, with 9 bases separating them. The CDR3 loop is CASSLSRSLYEQYF. In DNA, the CDR3 is TGTGCCAGCAGTTTATCGAGGAGTCTCTACGAGCAGTACTTC.

This clonotype appeared many times. The J gene is TRBJ1-1, the V gene TRBV20-1; possibly TRBD1 for D (6 bases). Per the germline V gene, CDR1 is DFQATT and CDR2 is SNEGSKA (reference sequence). The germline V and J ends were trimmed by 2 bases and 2 bases, with 9 bases remaining between them. The CDR3 length is 13 residues. The CDR3: CSARPRGNTEAFF. The CDR3 DNA reads TGCAGTGCTAGACCCAGGGGAAACACTGAAGCTTTCTTT.

This clonotype was detected many times. The chain is built from TRBV3-1 and TRBJ1-1; the D gene is possibly TRBD1 (6 bases). Trimming took off 3 bases at V and 11 bases at J, with 16 bases between the two ends. The germline gives CDR1 LGHDT, CDR2 YNNKEL (reference sequence). CDR3 size: 13 residues. Written as DNA, the CDR3 is TGTGCCAGCAGCCAGGGGGGGCCGAGGGTGGCTTTCTTT. Translated, it gives CASSQGGPRVAFF.

The chain uses TRBV5-1 and TRBJ1-2, with D perhaps matching TRBD1 (5 bases). Trimming took off 1 base at V and 8 bases at J, with 15 bases between the two ends. Per germline, CDR1 SGHRS and CDR2 YFSETQ. This CDR3 is 14 amino acids long. CDR3 sequence (DNA): TGCGCCAGCAGCTTGTACGGGGGGGGTATCGGCTACACCTTC. It encodes CASSLYGGGIGYTF.

The V and J genes are TRBV6-2 or TRBV6-3 and TRBJ1-4; TRBD1 matches at 7 bases. CDR3 size: 13 residues. Germline V gene lookup returns CDR1 MNHEY and CDR2 SVGEGT. After removal of 6 bases from V and 5 bases from J, the junction contained 3 bases not matched to a gene. The CDR3 nucleotides are TGTGCCAGCAGGGGGACAGCGAATGAAAAACTGTTTTTT. It specifies CASRGTANEKLFF.

This clonotype occurred many times. The J gene is TRBJ2-4, the V gene TRBV7-2; no clear D. Germline V gene sequence: CDR1 SGHTA, CDR2 FQGNSA. The V and J ends lost 1 base and 1 base respectively, with 11 bases between them. The length of the CDR3 is 16 residues. The CDR3 spells CASSLDMLGAKNIQYF. CDR3 bases: TGTGCCAGCAGCTTAGATATGCTTGGCGCCAAAAACATTCAGTACTTC.

This clonotype has ten or more counts. In DNA, the CDR3 is TGTGCCAGCAGTTTATCGCGTAACATGAACACTGAAGCTTTCTTT. It yields the protein CASSLSRNMNTEAFF. V usage is TRBV27 and J usage is TRBJ1-1; D uncertain. V gave up 0 bases and J gave up 0 bases, with 8 bases separating them. Germline V gene lookup returns CDR1 MNHEY and CDR2 SMNVEV (reference sequence). There are 15 residues in the CDR3.

For this clonotype: The junction shows a germline mismatch at one end, possibly a read error. CDR3 sequence (DNA): TGTGCCAGCAGCCCCTCAATGATGGTTAGCGGGGGGGGCGATCTCAACGAGCAGTGCTTC. It codes for CASSPSMMVSGGGDLNEQCF. This chain uses TRBV3-1 with TRBJ2-7, with 11 bases that match TRBD2. The length of the CDR3 is 20 residues. The germline V gene encodes CDR1 LGHDT and CDR2 YNNKEL (reference sequence).

This clonotype was counted ten times or more. J is TRBJ1-1 and V is TRBV2; 9 bases are a match to TRBD1. Per the germline V gene, CDR1 is SNHLY and CDR2 is FYNNEI. The CDR3 spans 13 residues. V gave up 6 bases and J gave up 11 bases; unmatched junction bases: 10. The chain's CDR3 is CASRADRGFGAFF. Written as DNA, the CDR3 is TGTGCCAGCAGAGCCGACAGGGGGTTTGGGGCTTTCTTT.

This clonotype was seen repeatedly, ten times or more. The V and J genes are TRBV5-1 and TRBJ1-4; TRBD1 matches 7 bases. The CDR3 has 15 residues. With V trimmed by 5 bases and J by 5 bases, 9 bases remained unmatched. From germline, CDR1 is SGHRS and CDR2 YFSETQ. The chain's CDR3 is CASSRYRGLNEKLFF. The CDR3 region has the DNA TGCGCCAGCAGTAGATACAGGGGTTTAAATGAAAAACTGTTTTTT.

This clonotype was seen many times. This chain connects TRBV19 to TRBJ2-2; TRBD1 is a possible D gene (6 bases). The CDR3 consists of 15 residues. The V gene's germline CDR1 is LNHDA and CDR2 SQIVND (reference sequence). Between the trimmed V and J ends, which lost 5 bases and 6 bases, there was a span of 16 bases. CDR3 in DNA: TGTGCCAGTAGTGTGGATCTTACAGGGCCCGGGGAGCTGTTTTTT. Amino acids: CASSVDLTGPGELFF.

This clonotype has at least ten counts. The V gene is TRBV7-9, the J gene TRBJ1-1; 9 nucleotides line up with TRBD1. The germline CDR1 and CDR2 sequences are SEHNR and FQNEAQ (reference sequence). The ends lost 5 bases at V and 0 bases at J; junction bases unmatched: 7. This CDR3 has 16 residues. CDR3 region: CASSRGDRVMNTEAFF. The CDR3 nucleotides are TGTGCCAGCAGCCGCGGGGACAGGGTAATGAACACTGAAGCTTTCTTT.

This clonotype occurred many times. This chain joins TRBV6-2 or TRBV6-3 and TRBJ1-5; 7 bases fit TRBD1. The V gene end was trimmed by 4 bases and the J gene end by 5 bases; junction bases not matched to a gene: 5. This CDR3 spans 14 amino acids. CDR1 and CDR2 from the germline V gene are MNHEY and SVGEGT. This CDR3 reads CASSSSTGHQPQHF. The CDR3 nucleotides are TGTGCCAGCAGTTCCTCGACAGGGCATCAGCCCCAGCATTTT.

At least ten counts were recorded for this clonotype. The rearrangement links TRBV27 to TRBJ2-7, with D perhaps matching TRBD1 or TRBD2 (5 bases each). V lost 5 bases to trimming and J lost 2 bases, with 16 bases between them. The CDR3 is 15 amino acids. Looked up from germline, CDR1 is MNHEY and CDR2 is SMNVEV (reference sequence). The CDR3: CASSTTGATAYEQYF. The CDR3 DNA reads TGTGCCAGCAGTACCACCGGGGCAACGGCCTACGAGCAGTACTTC.

This clonotype was recorded at least ten times. The V call is TRBV5-1, the J call TRBJ1-1; maybe TRBD1 (5 bases). CDR1 SGHRS and CDR2 YFSETQ come from the germline V gene. The CDR3 has 15 amino acids. V lost 2 bases and J 3 bases, leaving 14 bases between the germline ends. DNA of the CDR3: TGCGCCAGCAGCTTATCACCGGGGCCGGACACTGAAGCTTTCTTT. Translation gives CASSLSPGPDTEAFF.

This clonotype was counted at least ten times. The chain has TRBV12-3 or TRBV12-4 and TRBJ2-5; D unresolved. The CDR3 extends over 13 amino acids. With 6 bases removed from V and 4 bases from J, the gap between germline ends came to 12 bases. CDR3 loop: CASRKSLLETQYF. CDR3 nucleotides: TGTGCCAGCAGGAAAAGTTTATTAGAGACCCAGTACTTC.

This clonotype was recorded a few times. The chain recombines TRBV4-1 with TRBJ1-6, with TRBD1 matching 7 bases. Germline V gene sequence: CDR1 MGHRA, CDR2 YSYEKL. The ends lost 4 bases at V and 2 bases at J; junction bases unmatched: 14. The CDR3 consists of 19 residues. The CDR3 nucleotides read TGCGCCAGCAGCCTAAGTCGGACAGGTGGGGGGACCTATAATTCACCCCTCCACTTT. Translated, it gives CASSLSRTGGGTYNSPLHF.

This clonotype has more than one count but fewer than ten. The CDR3 DNA reads as TGTGCTAGTGGTTTGGGGGGGGGCTGTGGCTACACCTTC. It translates to CASGLGGGCGYTF. The chain joins TRBV12-5 to TRBJ1-2, with D perhaps TRBD1 (6 bases). CDR3 length: 13 residues. Looked up from germline, CDR1 is LGHNT and CDR2 is FRNRAP. V was cut by 1 base and J by 7 bases, with 10 bases left in between.

This clonotype was picked up many times. The V and J genes are TRBV14 and TRBJ2-7; 9 bases are a match to TRBD1. V lost 5 bases and J lost 4; bases outside the gene matches: 9. CDR3 length: 15 residues. CDR1 SGHDN and CDR2 FVKESK come from the germline V gene. CDR3 loop: CASSMGQGISYEQYF. The CDR3 nucleotides read TGTGCCAGCAGCATGGGACAGGGAATCTCTTACGAGCAGTACTTC.